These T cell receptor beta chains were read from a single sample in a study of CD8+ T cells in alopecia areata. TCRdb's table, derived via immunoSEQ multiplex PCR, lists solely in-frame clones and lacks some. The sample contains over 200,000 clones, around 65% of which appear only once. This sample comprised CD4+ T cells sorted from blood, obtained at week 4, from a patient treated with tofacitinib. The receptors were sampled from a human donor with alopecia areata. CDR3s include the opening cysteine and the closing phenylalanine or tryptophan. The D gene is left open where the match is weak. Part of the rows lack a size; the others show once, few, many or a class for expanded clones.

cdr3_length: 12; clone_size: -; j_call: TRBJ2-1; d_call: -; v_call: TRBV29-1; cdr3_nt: TGCAGCGTTCTGTCGGGGGCGGTTGAGCAGTTCTTC; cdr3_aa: CSVLSGAVEQFF
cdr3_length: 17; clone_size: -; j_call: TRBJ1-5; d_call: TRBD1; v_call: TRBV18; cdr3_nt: TGTGCCAGCTCCCGATTGAACAAGGGGGCCCTCAATCAGCCCCAGCATTTT; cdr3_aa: CASSRLNKGALNQPQHF
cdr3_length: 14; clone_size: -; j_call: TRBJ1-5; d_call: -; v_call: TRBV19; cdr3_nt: TGTGCCAGTAAGGGACTTGATCAGGGTCAGCCCCAGCATTTT; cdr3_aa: CASKGLDQGQPQHF
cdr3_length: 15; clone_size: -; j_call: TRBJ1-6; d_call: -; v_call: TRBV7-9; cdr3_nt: TGTGCCAGCAGCTTAGGGGGGGATCAGAGTTCACCCCTCCACTTT; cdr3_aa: CASSLGGDQSSPLHF
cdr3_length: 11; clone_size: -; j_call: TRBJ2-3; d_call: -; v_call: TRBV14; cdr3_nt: TGTGCCAGCAGCCAGGGGGATACGCAGTATTTT; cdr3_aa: CASSQGDTQYF
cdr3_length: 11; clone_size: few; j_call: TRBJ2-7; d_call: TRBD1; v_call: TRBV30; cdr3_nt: TGTGCCTACAGGGGGGCCTACGAGCAGTACTTC; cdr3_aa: CAYRGAYEQYF
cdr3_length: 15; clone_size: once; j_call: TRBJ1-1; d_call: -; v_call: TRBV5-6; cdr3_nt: TGTGCCAGCAGCTTGGCCTTTCCGATGAACACTGAAGCTTTCTTT; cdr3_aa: CASSLAFPMNTEAFF
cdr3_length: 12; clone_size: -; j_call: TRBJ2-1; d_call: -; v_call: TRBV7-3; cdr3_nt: TGTGCCAGCAGCTTGAAGGACAATGAGCAGTTCTTC; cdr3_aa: CASSLKDNEQFF
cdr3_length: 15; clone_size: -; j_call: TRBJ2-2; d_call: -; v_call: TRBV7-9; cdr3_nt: TGTGCCAGCAGCTTCTTGACTAGTTCCACCGGGGAGCTGTTTTTT; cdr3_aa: CASSFLTSSTGELFF
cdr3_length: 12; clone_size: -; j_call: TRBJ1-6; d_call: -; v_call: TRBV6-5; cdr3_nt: TGTGCCAGCACGTCCGGAGTCTTGCCCCTCCACTTT; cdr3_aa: CASTSGVLPLHF
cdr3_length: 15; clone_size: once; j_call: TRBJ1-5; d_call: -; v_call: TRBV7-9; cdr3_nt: TGTGCCAGCAGCTTAGAGGCAGGGAGCAATCAGCCCCAGCATTTT; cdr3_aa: CASSLEAGSNQPQHF
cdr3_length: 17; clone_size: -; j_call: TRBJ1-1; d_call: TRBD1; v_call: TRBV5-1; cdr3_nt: TGCGCCAGCAGCTTGAGGACAGGGCGAGGGGTGAACACTGAAGCTTTCTTT; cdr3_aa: CASSLRTGRGVNTEAFF
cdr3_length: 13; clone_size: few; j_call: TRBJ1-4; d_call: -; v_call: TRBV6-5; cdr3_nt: TGTGCCAGCAGTTACGGCGAGCGTGAAAAACTGTTTTTT; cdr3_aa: CASSYGEREKLFF
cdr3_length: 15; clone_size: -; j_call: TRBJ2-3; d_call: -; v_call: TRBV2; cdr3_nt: TGTGCCAGCAGTGCCTCAGATGTCGGCACAGATACGCAGTATTTT; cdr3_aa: CASSASDVGTDTQYF
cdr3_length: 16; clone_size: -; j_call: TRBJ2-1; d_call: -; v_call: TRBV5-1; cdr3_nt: TGCGCCAGCAGCTTGGAAGGGGACCTATCCTACAATGAGCAGTTCTTC; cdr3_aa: CASSLEGDLSYNEQFF
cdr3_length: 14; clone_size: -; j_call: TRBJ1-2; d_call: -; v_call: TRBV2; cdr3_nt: TGTGCCAGCAGTCCCCAGGGAGATAACTATGGCTACACCTTC; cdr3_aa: CASSPQGDNYGYTF
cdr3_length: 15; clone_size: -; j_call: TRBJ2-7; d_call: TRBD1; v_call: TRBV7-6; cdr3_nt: TGTGCCAGCAGCAAAACCGGGACAGGGCCGTACGAGCAGTACTTC; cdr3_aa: CASSKTGTGPYEQYF
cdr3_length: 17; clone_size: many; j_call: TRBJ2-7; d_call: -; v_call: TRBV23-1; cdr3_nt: TGCGCCAGCAGTCAATCGGCAGAGCGGACGGACCTTTACGAGCAGTACTTC; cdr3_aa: CASSQSAERTDLYEQYF
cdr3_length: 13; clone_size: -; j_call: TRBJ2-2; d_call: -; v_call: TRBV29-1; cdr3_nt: TGCAGCGTTGAAGATCTTTTATCAGGGGAGCTGTTTTTT; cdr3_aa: CSVEDLLSGELFF
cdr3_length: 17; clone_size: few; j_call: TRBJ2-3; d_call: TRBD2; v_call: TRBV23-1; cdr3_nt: TGCGCCAGCAGTCAATCCGCGACTAGCGGGGGAACAGATACGCAGTATTTT; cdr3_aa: CASSQSATSGGTDTQYF
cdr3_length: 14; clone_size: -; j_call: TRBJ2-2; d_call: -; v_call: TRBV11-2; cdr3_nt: TGTGCCAGCAGCTGGAACAGATACACCGGGGAGCTGTTTTTT; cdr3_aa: CASSWNRYTGELFF
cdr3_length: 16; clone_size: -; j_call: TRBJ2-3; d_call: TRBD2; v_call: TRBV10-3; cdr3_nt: TGTGCCATCAGTGAGTCGGAATTAGCGGGGGGAGGTACGCAGTATTTT; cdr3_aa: CAISESELAGGGTQYF
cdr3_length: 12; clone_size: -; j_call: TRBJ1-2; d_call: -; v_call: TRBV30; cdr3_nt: TGTGCCTGGAGTGTGTTCCGGAATGGCTACACCTTC; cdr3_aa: CAWSVFRNGYTF
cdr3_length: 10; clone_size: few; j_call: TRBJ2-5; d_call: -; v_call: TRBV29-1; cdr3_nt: TGCAGCGTTGTTGAAGAGACCCAGTACTTC; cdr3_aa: CSVVEETQYF
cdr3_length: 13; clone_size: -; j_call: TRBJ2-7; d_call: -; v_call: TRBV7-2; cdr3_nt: TGTGCCAGCAGCACAGGAATGAGCTACGAGCAGTACTTC; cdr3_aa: CASSTGMSYEQYF
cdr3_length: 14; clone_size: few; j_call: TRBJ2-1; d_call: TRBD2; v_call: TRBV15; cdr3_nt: TGTGCCACCAGCAGACTCGGGACTAGCGCTGAGCAGTTCTTC; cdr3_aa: CATSRLGTSAEQFF
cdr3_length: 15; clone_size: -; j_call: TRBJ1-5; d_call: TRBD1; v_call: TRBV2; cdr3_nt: TGTGCCAGCAGCGCTGACAGGGGGAGCAATCAGCCCCAGCATTTT; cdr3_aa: CASSADRGSNQPQHF
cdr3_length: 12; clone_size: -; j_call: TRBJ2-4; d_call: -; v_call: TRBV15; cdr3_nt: TGTGCCACCAGCAGAGACCAGATTCTTCAGTACTTC; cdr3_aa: CATSRDQILQYF
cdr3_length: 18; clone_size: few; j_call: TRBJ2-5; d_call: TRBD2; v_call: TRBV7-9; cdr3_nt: TGTGCCAGCAGCTTGCCCCCCCGACTAGCGGGGGCCCGGGAGACCCAGTACTTC; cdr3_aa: CASSLPPRLAGARETQYF
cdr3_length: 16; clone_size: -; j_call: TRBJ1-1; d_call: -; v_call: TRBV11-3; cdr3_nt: TGTGCCAGCAGCTTAAATTACAGGGTGTTATACACTGAAGCTTTCTTT; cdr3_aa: CASSLNYRVLYTEAFF
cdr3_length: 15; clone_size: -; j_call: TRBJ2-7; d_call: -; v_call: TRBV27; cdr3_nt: TGTGCCAGCAGGGGAGACAGGAAAAGCTCCTACGAGCAGTACTTC; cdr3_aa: CASRGDRKSSYEQYF
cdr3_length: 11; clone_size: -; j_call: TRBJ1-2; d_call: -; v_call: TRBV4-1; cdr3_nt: TGCGCCAGCAGCCAAGGTCAGGTCTACACCTTC; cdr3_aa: CASSQGQVYTF
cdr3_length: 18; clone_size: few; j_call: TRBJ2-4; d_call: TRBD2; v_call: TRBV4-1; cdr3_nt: TGCGCCAGCAGCCGATCTGCCGGGACTAGCTTTACCAAAAACATTCAGTACTTC; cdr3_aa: CASSRSAGTSFTKNIQYF
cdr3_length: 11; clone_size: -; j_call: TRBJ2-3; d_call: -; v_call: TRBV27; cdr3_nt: TGTGCCAGCAGCGCAGCAGATACGCAGTATTTT; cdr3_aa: CASSAADTQYF
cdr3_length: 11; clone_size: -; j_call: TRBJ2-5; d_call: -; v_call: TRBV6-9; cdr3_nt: TGTGCCAGCAGTAACAGGGAGACCCAGTACTTC; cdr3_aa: CASSNRETQYF
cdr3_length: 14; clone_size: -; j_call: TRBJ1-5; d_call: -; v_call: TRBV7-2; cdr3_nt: TGTGCCAGCAGCTTAGCAGGAGCGAGTCAGCCCCAGCATTTT; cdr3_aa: CASSLAGASQPQHF
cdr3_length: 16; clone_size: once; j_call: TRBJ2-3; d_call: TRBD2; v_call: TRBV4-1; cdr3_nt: TGCGCCAGCAGCCCCGTAGCAGCGGGGGGCAGAGATACGCAGTATTTT; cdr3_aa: CASSPVAAGGRDTQYF
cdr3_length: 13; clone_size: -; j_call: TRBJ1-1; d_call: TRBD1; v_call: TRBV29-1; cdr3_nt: TGCAGCGCCCGTGGACAGGGACGCACTGAAGCTTTCTTT; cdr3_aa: CSARGQGRTEAFF
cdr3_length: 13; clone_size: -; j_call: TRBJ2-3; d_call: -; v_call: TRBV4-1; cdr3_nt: TGCGCCAGCAGTCTCCCGGGCACAGATACGCAGTATTTT; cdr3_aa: CASSLPGTDTQYF
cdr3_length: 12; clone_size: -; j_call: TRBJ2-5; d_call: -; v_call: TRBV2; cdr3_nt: TGTGCCAGCAGAAAAGGGGAAGAGACCCAGTACTTC; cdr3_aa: CASRKGEETQYF
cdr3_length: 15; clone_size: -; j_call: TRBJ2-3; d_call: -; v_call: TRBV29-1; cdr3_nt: TGCAGCTCCACCCTGGGGGGATCCGGCACAGATACGCAGTATTTT; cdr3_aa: CSSTLGGSGTDTQYF
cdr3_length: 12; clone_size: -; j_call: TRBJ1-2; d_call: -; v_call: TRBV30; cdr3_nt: TGTGCCTGGAGTAGGTGGGGGAATGGCTACACCTTC; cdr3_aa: CAWSRWGNGYTF
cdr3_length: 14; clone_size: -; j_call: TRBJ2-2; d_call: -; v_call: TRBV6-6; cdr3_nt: TGTGCCAGCAGTTACCAGGGCAGCACCGGGGAGCTGTTTTTT; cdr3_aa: CASSYQGSTGELFF
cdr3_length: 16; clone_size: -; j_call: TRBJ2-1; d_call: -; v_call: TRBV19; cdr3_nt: TGTGCCAGTAGTATGAGTGGTGCCCCCTCCTACAATGAGCAGTTCTTC; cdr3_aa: CASSMSGAPSYNEQFF
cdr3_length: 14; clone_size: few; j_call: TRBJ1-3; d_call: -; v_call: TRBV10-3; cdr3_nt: TGTGCCATCAGAGGGACAAACTCTGGAAACACCATATATTTT; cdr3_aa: CAIRGTNSGNTIYF
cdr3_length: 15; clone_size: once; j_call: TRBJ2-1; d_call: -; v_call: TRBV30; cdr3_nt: TGTGCCTGGAAAAAGGGCCAGATGCTTTGGAATGAGCAGTTCTTC; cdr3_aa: CAWKKGQMLWNEQFF
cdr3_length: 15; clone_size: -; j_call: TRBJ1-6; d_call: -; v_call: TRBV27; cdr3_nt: TGTGCCAGCAGACTCAAGACAGCACCCCCTTCACCCCTCCACTTT; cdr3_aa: CASRLKTAPPSPLHF
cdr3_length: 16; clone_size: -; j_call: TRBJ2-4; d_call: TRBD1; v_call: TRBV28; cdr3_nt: TGTGCCAGCAGTTCCACGGGACAGGGGGCGGGAAACATTCAGTACTTC; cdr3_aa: CASSSTGQGAGNIQYF
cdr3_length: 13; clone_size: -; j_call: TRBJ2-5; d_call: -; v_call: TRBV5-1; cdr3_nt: TGCGCCAGCAGCTTCCTCCGAGAAGAGACCCAGTACTTC; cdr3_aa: CASSFLREETQYF
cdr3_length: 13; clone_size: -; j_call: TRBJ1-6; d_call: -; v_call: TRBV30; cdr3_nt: TGTGCCTGGGCTCTGAGGCCGGATTCACCCCTCCACTTT; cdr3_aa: CAWALRPDSPLHF
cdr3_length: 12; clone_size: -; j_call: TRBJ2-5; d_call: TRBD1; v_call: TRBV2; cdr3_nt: TGTGCCACAAAGGACAGGGCGGAGACCCAGTACTTC; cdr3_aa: CATKDRAETQYF
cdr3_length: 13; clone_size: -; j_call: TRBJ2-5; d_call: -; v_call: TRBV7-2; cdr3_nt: TGTGCCAGCAGCATACGGTACCAAGAGACCCAGTACTTC; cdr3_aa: CASSIRYQETQYF
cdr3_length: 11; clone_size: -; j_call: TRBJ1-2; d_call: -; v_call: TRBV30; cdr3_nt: TGTGCCTGGATGGACTTCTATGGCTACACCTTC; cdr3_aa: CAWMDFYGYTF
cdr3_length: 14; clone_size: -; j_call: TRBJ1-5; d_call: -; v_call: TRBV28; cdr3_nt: TGTGCCAGCAGTTCAGGGACACTAAATCAGCCCCAGCATTTT; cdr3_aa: CASSSGTLNQPQHF
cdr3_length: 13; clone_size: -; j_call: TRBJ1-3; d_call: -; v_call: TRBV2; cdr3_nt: TGTGCCAGCAGTGGCAGCTCTGGAAACACCATATATTTT; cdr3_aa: CASSGSSGNTIYF
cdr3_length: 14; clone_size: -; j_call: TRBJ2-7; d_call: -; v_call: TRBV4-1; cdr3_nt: TGCGCCAGCAGCCACGACCCGGGGACCTACGAGCAGTACTTC; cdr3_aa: CASSHDPGTYEQYF
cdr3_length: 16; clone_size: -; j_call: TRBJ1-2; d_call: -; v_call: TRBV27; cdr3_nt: TGTGCCAGCAGTCACGACATGGGGCACTCTAACTATGGCTACACCTTC; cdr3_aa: CASSHDMGHSNYGYTF
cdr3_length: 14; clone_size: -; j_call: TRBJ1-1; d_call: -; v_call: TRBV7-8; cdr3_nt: TGTGCCAGCAGCTTAGGACGTTTCAACACTGAAGCTTTCTTT; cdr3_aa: CASSLGRFNTEAFF
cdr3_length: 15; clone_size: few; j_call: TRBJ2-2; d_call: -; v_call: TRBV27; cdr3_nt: TGTGCCAGCAGTTTATCTTGGACAGAGATCGGGGAGCTGTTTTTT; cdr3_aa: CASSLSWTEIGELFF
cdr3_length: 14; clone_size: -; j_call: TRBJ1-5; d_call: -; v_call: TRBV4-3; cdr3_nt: TGCGCCAGCAGCCTTTCGTCCGAAGGCCAGCCCCAGCATTTT; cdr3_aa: CASSLSSEGQPQHF